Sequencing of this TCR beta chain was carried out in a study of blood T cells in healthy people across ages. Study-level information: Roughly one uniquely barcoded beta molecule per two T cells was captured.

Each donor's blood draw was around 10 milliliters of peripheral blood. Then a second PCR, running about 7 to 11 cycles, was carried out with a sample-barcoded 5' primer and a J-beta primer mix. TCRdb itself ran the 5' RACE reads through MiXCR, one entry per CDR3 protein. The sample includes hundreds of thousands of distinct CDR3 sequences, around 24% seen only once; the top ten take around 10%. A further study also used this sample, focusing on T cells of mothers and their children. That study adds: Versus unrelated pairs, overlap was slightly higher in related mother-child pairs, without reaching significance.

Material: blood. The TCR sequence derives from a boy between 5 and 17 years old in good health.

CDR3 nucleotides: TGCGCCAGCAGCCAAGAGGGGGCCGGCCCTCCCTACGAGCAGTACTTC. Its protein product is CASSQEGAGPPYEQYF. The rearrangement uses TRBV4-1 and TRBJ2-7; TRBD1 is a possible D gene (6 bases). The germline V gene encodes CDR1 MGHRA and CDR2 YSYEKL. V was shortened by 0 bases and J by 2 bases, with 14 bases between the two germline ends. The CDR3 consists of 16 residues.